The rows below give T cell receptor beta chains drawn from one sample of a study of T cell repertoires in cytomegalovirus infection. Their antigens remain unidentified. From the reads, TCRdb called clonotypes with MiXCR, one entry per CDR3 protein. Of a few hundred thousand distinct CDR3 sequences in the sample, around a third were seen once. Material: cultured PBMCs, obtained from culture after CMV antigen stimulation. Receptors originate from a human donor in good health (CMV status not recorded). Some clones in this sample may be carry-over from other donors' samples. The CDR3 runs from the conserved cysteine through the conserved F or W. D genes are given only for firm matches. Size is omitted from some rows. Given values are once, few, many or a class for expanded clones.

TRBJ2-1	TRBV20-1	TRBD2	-	TGCAGTGCCGGGGGGAGGAGGGGAAATGAGCAGTTCTTC	CSAGGRRGNEQFF
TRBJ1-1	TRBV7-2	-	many	TGTGCCAGCAGCTTACGGGCGGGCGAAATGAACACTGAAGCTTTCTTT	CASSLRAGEMNTEAFF
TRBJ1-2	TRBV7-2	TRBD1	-	TGTGCCAGCAGCCGGACAGGGGGCAACTATGGCTACACCTTC	CASSRTGGNYGYTF
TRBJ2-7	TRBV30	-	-	TGTGCCTGGAGTGTACAACAGGCCCAGTACTTC	CAWSVQQAQYF
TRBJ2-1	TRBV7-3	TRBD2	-	TGTGCCAGCAGCTCTCCTACATCAGGGACTAGCGGGAGTGGGTATGAGCAGTTCTTC	CASSSPTSGTSGSGYEQFF
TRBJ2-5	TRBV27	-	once	TGTGCCAGCAGTTTTGGTGGGCAGGCTGGGACCCAGTACTTC	CASSFGGQAGTQYF
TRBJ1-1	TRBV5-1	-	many	TGCGCCAGCAGCTTGGGGTATGGACGGGGAAACACTGAAGCTTTCTTT	CASSLGYGRGNTEAFF
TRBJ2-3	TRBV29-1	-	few	TGCAGCGTCCAACGGACGGCTAGCACAGATACGCAGTATTTT	CSVQRTASTDTQYF
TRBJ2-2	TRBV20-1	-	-	TGCAGTGCTAGAGATTTTACAGGGAGGAACACCGGGGAGCTGTTTTTT	CSARDFTGRNTGELFF
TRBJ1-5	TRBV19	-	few	TGTGCCAGTAGTTCCGATGGGGGCTTTGGGTCTCAGCCCCAGCATTTT	CASSSDGGFGSQPQHF
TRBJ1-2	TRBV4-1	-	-	TGCGCCAGCAGCCAAGAGAAAGGGGAGAACTATGGCTACACCTTC	CASSQEKGENYGYTF
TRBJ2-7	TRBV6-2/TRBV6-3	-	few	TGTGCCAGCAGTTACGGGACCCACGAGCAGTACTTC	CASSYGTHEQYF
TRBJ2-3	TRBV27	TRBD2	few	TGTGCCAGCAGTTTAATGAGCGGGATTATACGCACAGATACGCAGTATTTT	CASSLMSGIIRTDTQYF
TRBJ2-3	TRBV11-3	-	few	TGTGCCAGCAGCCCCGAAATTCGGCGACAGGACACAGATACGCAGTATTTT	CASSPEIRRQDTDTQYF
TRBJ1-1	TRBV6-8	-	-	TGTGCCAGCAGTTACCCGCTTTTGGGGAGGTGGGCTGAAGCTTTCTTT	CASSYPLLGRWAEAFF
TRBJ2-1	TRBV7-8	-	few	TGTGCCAGCAGCTCAGACCGCTTGCCGAATGAGCAGTTCTTC	CASSSDRLPNEQFF
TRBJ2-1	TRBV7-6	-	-	TGTGCCAGCAGCTTATCCGGGACTCACGCTAATGAGCAGTTCTTC	CASSLSGTHANEQFF
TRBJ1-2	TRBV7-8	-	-	TGTGCCAGCAGCCTACGGCCCGGATGGGGCTACACCTTC	CASSLRPGWGYTF
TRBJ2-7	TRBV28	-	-	TGTGCCAGCTTCGGGGCCTACGAGCAGTACTTC	CASFGAYEQYF
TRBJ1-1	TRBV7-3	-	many	TGTGCCAGCAGCTTAAGGTCTGACGCTGAAGCTTTCTTT	CASSLRSDAEAFF
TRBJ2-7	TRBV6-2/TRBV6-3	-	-	TGTGCCAGCAGTTACCGACAGTCCTACGAGCAGTACTTC	CASSYRQSYEQYF
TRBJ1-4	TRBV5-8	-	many	TGTGCCAGCAGCTTGGCCTTCGGGACACAAAATGAAAAACTGTTTTTT	CASSLAFGTQNEKLFF
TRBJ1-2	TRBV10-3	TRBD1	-	TGTGCCATCAGTGAGACCGGGACAGGGGCCTATGGCTACACCTTC	CAISETGTGAYGYTF
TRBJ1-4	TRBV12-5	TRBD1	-	TGTGCTAGTGGTACAGGGGGCCTAATTGAAAAACTGTTTTTT	CASGTGGLIEKLFF
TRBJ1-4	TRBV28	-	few	TGTGCCAGCAGCCCCCCGCGGGGTGAAAAACTGTTTTTT	CASSPPRGEKLFF
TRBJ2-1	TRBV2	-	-	TGTGCCAGCCGTAGGGAGGTCCGCCATGAGCAGTTCTTC	CASRREVRHEQFF
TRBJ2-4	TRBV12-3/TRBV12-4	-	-	TGTGCCAGCAGTTATGGCGGTTCCATTCAGTACTTC	CASSYGGSIQYF
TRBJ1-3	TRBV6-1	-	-	TGTGCCAGCAGTGAAGCAGGGTTCGGAAACACCATATATTTT	CASSEAGFGNTIYF
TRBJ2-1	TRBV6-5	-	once	TGTGCCAGCAGTTACGGGCTAAGTAGTGAGCAGTTCTTC	CASSYGLSSEQFF
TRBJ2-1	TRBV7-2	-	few	TGTGCCAGCAGCTTAGCGGGAGGCAGGGGGGCCTACAATGAGCAGTTCTTC	CASSLAGGRGAYNEQFF
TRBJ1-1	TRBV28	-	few	TGTGCCAGCAGTGCCAACCTCCCTAACACTGAAGCTTTCTTT	CASSANLPNTEAFF
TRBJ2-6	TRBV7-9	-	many	TGTGCCAGCAGCTTGGTGGTTAACGGGGCCAACGTCCTGACTTTC	CASSLVVNGANVLTF
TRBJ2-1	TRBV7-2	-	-	TGTGCCAGCAGCTTATGGCGCGTGGGCAATGAGCAGTTCTTC	CASSLWRVGNEQFF
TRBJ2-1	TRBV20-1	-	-	TGCAGTGCGGCCGGGACGGACTACAATGAGCAGTTCTTC	CSAAGTDYNEQFF
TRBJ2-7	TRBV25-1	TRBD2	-	TGTGCCAGCAGTGACCCGGGGGGGCCAACCAGGAACGAGCAGTACTTC	CASSDPGGPTRNEQYF
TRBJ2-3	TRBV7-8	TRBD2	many	TGTGCCAGCATTTTCGGGAGCGGGAGATCCCCAGATACGCAGTATTTT	CASIFGSGRSPDTQYF